These 18 T cell receptor beta chains were sequenced from one sample in a study of vaccination effects on CD4 cells after COVID-19. Peptide-pool stimulation followed by sequencing identified expanded antigen-specific CD4+ clonotypes in the ViraFEST assay. Culture lasted over 9 days before CD4+ T cell isolation. The vaccine recipients had no prior SARS-CoV-2 infection, with negative nucleocapsid antibodies. These TCRs are of unknown antigen specificity. Profiled with immunoSEQ multiplex PCR; TCRdb holds only in-frame clones, not every one. Of under 70,000 clones in the sample, around 75% were seen once. The specimen comprised CD4+ T cells from PBMCs cultured with HCoV-OC43 spike peptides, sampled before COVID-19 vaccination. Subset given: HCoV-OC43 spike overlapping peptide pool stimulation. Receptors were obtained from a human donor who received a COVID-19 vaccine.

This chain connects TRBV5-8 to TRBJ2-3, with TRBD1 as a possible D gene (6 bases). Between the trimmed V and J ends, which lost 7 bases and 0 bases, there was a span of 18 bases. This CDR3 is built from 16 residues. CDR1 is SGHTS, CDR2 YDEGEE, per germline. This CDR3 reads CASPITPGQSTDTQYF. The CDR3 region has the DNA TGTGCCAGCCCTATCACTCCGGGACAAAGCACAGATACGCAGTATTTT.

The chain carries TRBV4-3 and TRBJ1-4; D is unresolved. Germline-derived CDR1 and CDR2 are LGHNA and YSLEER. The CDR3 extends over 14 amino acids. Trimming took off 0 bases at V and 4 bases at J, with 6 bases between the two ends. CDR3 nucleotide sequence: TGCGCCAGCAGCCAAGAGCGACTTAATGAAAAACTGTTTTTT. This encodes CASSQERLNEKLFF.

On this clone: Additional DNA sequences in this sample encode the identical CDR3. CDR3 protein: CASSLGGNTGELFF. In DNA form, the CDR3 reads TGCGCCAGCAGCTTGGGTGGGAACACCGGGGAGCTGTTTTTT. The chain links TRBV5-1 to TRBJ2-2, with D uncertain. V lost 0 bases and J 1 base, leaving 4 bases between the germline ends. The CDR3 is made up of 14 amino acids. Per the germline V gene, CDR1 is SGHRS and CDR2 is YFSETQ.

Here the CDR3 DNA reads TGTGCCAGCAGCTTTACCGGGAATGGCTACACCTTC. This encodes CASSFTGNGYTF. The chain combines TRBV5-4 with TRBJ1-2; no clear D. V lost 2 bases and J 6 bases, leaving 8 bases between the germline ends. The CDR3 is 12 residues long. From germline, CDR1 is SGHNT and CDR2 YYREEE (reference sequence).

CDR3: CASSLVFLNTEAFF. The CDR3 DNA is TGTGCCAGCAGCTTAGTCTTTTTGAACACTGAAGCTTTCTTT. The chain recombines TRBV7-8 with TRBJ1-1; D not resolved. This CDR3 has 14 residues. Germline CDR1 reads SGHVS; CDR2 reads FQNEAQ. With 1 base removed from V and 0 bases from J, the gap between germline ends came to 6 bases.

This clone was found a few times. The V gene is TRBV5-1, the J gene TRBJ2-2; the match to TRBD2 covers 7 bases. The CDR3 length is 15 residues. Trimming removed 1 base from V and 4 bases from J; junction bases left unmatched: 4. Germline CDR1 reads SGHRS; CDR2 reads YFSETQ. CDR3 in amino acids: CASSLLGGVTGELFF. The CDR3 DNA follows: TGCGCCAGCAGCTTGCTGGGGGGGGTCACCGGGGAGCTGTTTTTT.

The chain joins TRBV9 to TRBJ2-1; D is perhaps TRBD1 (5 bases). This CDR3 comprises 15 residues. Per germline, CDR1 SGDLS and CDR2 YYNGEE. V was pared by 4 bases and J by 3 bases, with 14 bases between. CDR3 region: CASSFTDRYYNEQFF. As DNA, the CDR3 is TGTGCCAGCAGCTTCACCGACAGATACTACAATGAGCAGTTCTTC.

V and J are TRBV27 and TRBJ2-7; TRBD1 agrees at 12 bases. Losses at the gene ends were 4 bases for V and 6 bases for J; bases not matched to a gene: 4. The V gene's germline CDR1 is MNHEY and CDR2 SMNVEV (reference sequence). This CDR3 contains 14 residues. CDR3 sequence: CASSSGQGAGEQYV. CDR3 DNA: TGTGCCAGCAGTTCGGGACAGGGGGCTGGCGAGCAGTACGTC.

This sequence joins TRBV2 and TRBJ1-2; unclear D gene. V was clipped by 1 base and J by 4 bases, with 7 bases between them. The germline V gene has CDR1 SNHLY and CDR2 FYNNEI. This CDR3 has 13 residues. For the CDR3, the DNA is TGTGCCAGCAGTGAAGGCAAGTTCTATGGCTACACCTTC. It specifies CASSEGKFYGYTF. Filled out from reference TRBV2 and TRBJ1-2, the complete variable domain reads EPEVTQTPSHQVTQMGQEVILRCVPISNHLYFYWYRQILGQKVEFLVSFYNNEISEKSEIFDDQFSVERPDGSNFTLKIRSTKLEDSAMYFCASSEGKFYGYTFGSGTRLTVV.

As regards this clone: The sample contains more than one DNA sequence encoding this CDR3. The V call is TRBV9, the J call TRBJ1-5; D not certain. The ends were cut back, 0 bases at V and 2 bases at J, with 6 bases in the middle. CDR1 and CDR2 (germline): SGDLS, YYNGEE. The length of the CDR3 is 14 residues. CDR3 in amino acids: CASSVDGGNQPQHF. For the CDR3, the DNA is TGTGCCAGCAGCGTAGACGGGGGCAATCAGCCCCAGCATTTT.

This chain connects TRBV19 to TRBJ2-2; 7 nucleotides align to TRBD2. Unmatched junction bases numbered 3, after V lost 4 bases and J lost 1 base. CDR1 LNHDA and CDR2 SQIVND come from the germline V gene (reference sequence). The CDR3 consists of 15 residues. CDR3 in amino acids: CASSNGGWNTGELFF. The CDR3 DNA is TGTGCCAGTAGTAACGGGGGGTGGAACACCGGGGAGCTGTTTTTT.

This sequence joins TRBV5-4 and TRBJ1-1; 8 bases are shared with TRBD1. J was trimmed by 0 bases and V by 4 bases; bases with no gene match: 2. Germline V gives CDR1 SGHNT, CDR2 YYREEE (reference sequence). CDR3 length: 14 residues. The CDR3 coding sequence is TGTGCCAGCAGCCCAGGGGGCCTGAACACTGAAGCTTTCTTT. Encoded protein: CASSPGGLNTEAFF.

The sample holds a few counts of this clone. The chain has TRBV4-1 and TRBJ1-5, with 7 bases matching TRBD1. The length of the CDR3 is 15 residues. V lost 0 bases to trimming and J lost 12 bases; unmatched junction nucleotides: 11. CDR1 is MGHRA and CDR2 is YSYEKL in the germline V gene. The CDR3 reads CASSQDGGTAKLQHF. The CDR3 DNA reads TGCGCCAGCAGCCAAGATGGCGGGACAGCCAAACTCCAGCATTTT.

This clone showed up just a few times. This chain uses TRBV2 with TRBJ2-2, with a tentative D call TRBD2 (7 bases). CDR3 length: 18 amino acids. Trimming cost V 11 bases and J 6 bases, with 31 bases left between them. CDR1 and CDR2 from the germline V gene are SNHLY and FYNNEI. CDR3: CASTPAGASRGWPGELFF. The CDR3 DNA is TGTGCCTCCACTCCCGCGGGGGCTTCCCGAGGGTGGCCCGGGGAGCTGTTTTTT. The variable domain in full, completed from reference TRBV2 and TRBJ2-2, reads EPEVTQTPSHQVTQMGQEVILRCVPISNHLYFYWYRQILGQKVEFLVSFYNNEISEKSEIFDDQFSVERPDGSNFTLKIRSTKLEDSAMYFCASTPAGASRGWPGELFFGEGSRLTVL.

The chain joins TRBV15 to TRBJ2-4; TRBD1 matches 11 bases. V shed 2 bases and J 8 bases; nucleotides not matched to a gene: 2. Germline V gene data show CDR1 as LNHNV and CDR2 as YYDKDF (reference sequence). There are 14 residues in the CDR3. DNA of the CDR3: TGTGCCACCAGCAGATCGGGACAGGGGGACATTCAGTACTTC. It codes for CATSRSGQGDIQYF. Full variable domain (rest looked up from reference TRBV15 and TRBJ2-4): DAMVIQNPRYQVTQFGKPVTLSCSQTLNHNVMYWYQQKSSQAPKLLFHYYDKDFNNEADTPDNFQSRRPNTSFCFLDIRSPGLGDTAMYLCATSRSGQGDIQYFGAGTRLSVL.

The chain employs TRBV27 and TRBJ2-3; D might be TRBD1 (6 bases). Germline V lookup: CDR1 MNHEY, CDR2 SMNVEV (reference sequence). V shed 2 bases and J shed 3 bases, with 9 bases lying between them. This CDR3 contains 14 residues. The CDR3: CASSLGGWTDTQYF. In DNA, the CDR3 is TGTGCCAGCAGTTTAGGGGGCTGGACAGATACGCAGTATTTT.

The chain carries TRBV18 and TRBJ2-1; D is undetermined. Germline values: CDR1 KGHSH, CDR2 LQKENI. V was pared by 2 bases and J by 9 bases, with 8 bases between. The CDR3 consists of 12 residues. CDR3 protein: CASSPYMGEQFF. In DNA, the CDR3 is TGTGCCAGCTCACCATATATGGGTGAGCAGTTCTTC.

This clone was detected only a few times. This chain links TRBV18 with TRBJ1-6; 9 nucleotides line up with TRBD1. The CDR3 contains 14 residues. With V trimmed by 2 bases and J by 10 bases, 3 bases remained unmatched. The germline V gene has CDR1 KGHSH and CDR2 LQKENI. The CDR3 is CASSPTGGESPLHF. DNA of the CDR3: TGTGCCAGCTCACCAACAGGGGGCGAGTCACCCCTCCACTTT.